This TCR beta chain was documented in a study of a mutant IDH1 vaccine in newly diagnosed glioma. As for the study in general: Sex among treated patients split 62.5% male, roughly 38% female; mean age was roughly 40 years. Earlier care involved radiotherapy, temozolomide, or both, and the majority received both.

Study-level results: Shifts in the top peripheral T cell clonotypes seemed unrelated to pseudoprogression.

Indicated time point: baseline, week 1 (first vaccination visit). The treatment: pre-vaccination baseline after standard-of-care therapy. Diagnosis in the donors showed new WHO grade 3 or 4 astrocytomas that were IDH1-mutant and ATRX-lost. Trimming at V came to 6 bases and at J to 6 bases, leaving 4 bases not matched to a gene. The CDR3 is made up of 14 amino acids. The germline V gene has CDR1 MNHEY and CDR2 SVGAGI. Some clones are missing from TCRdb's copy, which holds only in-frame ones; the method was immunoSEQ multiplex PCR. The profile shows about 88,000 clones, over 75% of them singletons. Regarding this clone: The antigen remains unidentified.

This receptor was taken from a man aged 35-49 years with glioma. Some clones in this sample may be carry-over from other donors' samples. The source was PBMCs, collected from a glioma patient treated with radiotherapy, temozolomide or both. V gene TRBV6-5 combines with J gene TRBJ1-4, with 10 nucleotides matching TRBD1. The DNA for the CDR3 is TGTGCCAGCAGCTACGGGACAGGGGATGAAAAACTGTTTTTT. Amino acid sequence: CASSYGTGDEKLFF.